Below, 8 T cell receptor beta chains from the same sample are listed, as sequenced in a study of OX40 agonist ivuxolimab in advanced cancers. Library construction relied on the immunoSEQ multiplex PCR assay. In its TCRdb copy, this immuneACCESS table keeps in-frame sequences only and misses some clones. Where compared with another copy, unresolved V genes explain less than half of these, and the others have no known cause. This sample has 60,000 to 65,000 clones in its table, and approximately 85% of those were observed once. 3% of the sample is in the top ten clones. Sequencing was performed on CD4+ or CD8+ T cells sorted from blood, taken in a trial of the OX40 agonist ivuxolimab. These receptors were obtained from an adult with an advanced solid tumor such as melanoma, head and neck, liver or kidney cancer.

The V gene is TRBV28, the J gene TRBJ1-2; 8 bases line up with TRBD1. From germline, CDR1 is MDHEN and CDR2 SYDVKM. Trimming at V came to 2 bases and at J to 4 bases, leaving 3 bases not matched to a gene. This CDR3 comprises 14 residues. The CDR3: CASSLDRGSYGYTF. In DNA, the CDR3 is TGTGCCAGCAGTTTAGACAGGGGAAGCTATGGCTACACCTTC.

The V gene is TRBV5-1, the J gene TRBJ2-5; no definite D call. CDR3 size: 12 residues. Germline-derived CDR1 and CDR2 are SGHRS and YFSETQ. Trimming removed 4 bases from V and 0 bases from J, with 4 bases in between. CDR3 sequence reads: CASSRNQETQYF. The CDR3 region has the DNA TGCGCCAGCAGCCGGAACCAAGAGACCCAGTACTTC.

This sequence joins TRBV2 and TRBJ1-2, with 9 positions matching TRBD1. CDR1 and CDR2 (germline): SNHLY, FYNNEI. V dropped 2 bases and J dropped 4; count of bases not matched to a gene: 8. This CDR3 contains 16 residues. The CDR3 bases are TGTGCCAGCAGTGAAAACAGGGGGCTCTCCGGCTATGGCTACACCTTC. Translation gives CASSENRGLSGYGYTF.

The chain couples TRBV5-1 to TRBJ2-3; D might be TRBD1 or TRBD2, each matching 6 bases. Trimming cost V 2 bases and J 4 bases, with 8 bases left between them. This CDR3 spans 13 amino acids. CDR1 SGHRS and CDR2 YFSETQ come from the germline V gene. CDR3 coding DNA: TGCGCCAGCAGCTTCGGGGGCGCAGATACGCAGTATTTT. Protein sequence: CASSFGGADTQYF. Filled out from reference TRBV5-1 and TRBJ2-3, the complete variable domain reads KAGVTQTPRYLIKTRGQQVTLSCSPISGHRSVSWYQQTPGQGLQFLFEYFSETQRNKGNFPGRFSGRQFSNSRSEMNVSTLELGDSALYLCASSFGGADTQYFGPGTRLTVL.

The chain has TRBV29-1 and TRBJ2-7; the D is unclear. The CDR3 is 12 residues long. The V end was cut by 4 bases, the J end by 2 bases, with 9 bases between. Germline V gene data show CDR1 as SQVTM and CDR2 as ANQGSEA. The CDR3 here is CSVAGSPYEQYF. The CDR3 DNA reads TGCAGCGTTGCCGGGTCCCCCTACGAGCAGTACTTC.

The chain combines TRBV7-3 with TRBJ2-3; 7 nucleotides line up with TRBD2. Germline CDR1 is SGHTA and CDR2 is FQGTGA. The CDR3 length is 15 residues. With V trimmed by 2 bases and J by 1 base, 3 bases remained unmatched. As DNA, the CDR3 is TGTGCCAGCAGCTTAGGGGACTACCGCACAGATACGCAGTATTTT. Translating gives CASSLGDYRTDTQYF.

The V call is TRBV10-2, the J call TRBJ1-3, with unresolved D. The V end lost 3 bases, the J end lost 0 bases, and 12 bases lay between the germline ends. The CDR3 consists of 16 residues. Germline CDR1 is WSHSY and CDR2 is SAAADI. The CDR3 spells CASSEHLVTSGNTIYF. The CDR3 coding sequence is TGCGCCAGCAGTGAACATTTGGTCACCTCTGGAAACACCATATATTTT.

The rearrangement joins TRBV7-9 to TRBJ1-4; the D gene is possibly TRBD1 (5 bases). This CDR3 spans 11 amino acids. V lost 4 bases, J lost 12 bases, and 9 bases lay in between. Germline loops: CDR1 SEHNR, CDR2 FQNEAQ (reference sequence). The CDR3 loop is CASSSQGELFF. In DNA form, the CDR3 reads TGTGCCAGCAGCTCGCAGGGTGAACTGTTTTTT.